The 4 T cell receptor beta chains below were found in one sample sequenced in a study of T cell responses to AZD1222 COVID-19 vaccine (dated by TCRdb to the early 2020s). Library preparation employed the immunoSEQ multiplex PCR assay. TCRdb took over this immuneACCESS table, retaining in-frame rearrangements with V and J assigned. Such tables are incomplete; in checked studies, under half of the missing clones stem from an unresolved V gene, and the remainder is unexplained. The sample profile shows about 15,000 clones; around 89% of them were found once. 2.5% to 3.5% of the sample is held by the ten biggest clonotypes. Read against the paper, the sample's time point label means: about 28 days (+/-7) after the second vaccine dose. The sequences come from peripheral blood, collected 28 days after the second AZD1222 dose. Receptor source: an adult who received the AZD1222 COVID-19 vaccine.

The rearrangement uses TRBV19 and TRBJ2-1; no reliable D call. V was cut by 1 base and J by 0 bases, with 7 bases left in between. CDR3 length: 15 amino acids. Germline V gene data show CDR1 as LNHDA and CDR2 as SQIVND (reference sequence). CDR3 amino acids: CASSIGWDSYNEQFF. Here the CDR3 DNA reads TGTGCCAGTAGTATAGGGTGGGACTCCTACAATGAGCAGTTCTTC.

The CDR3 sequence: CASTPAGAFGYTF. CDR3 sequence (DNA): TGTGCCAGCACCCCGGCGGGGGCTTTTGGCTACACCTTC. V usage is TRBV28 and J usage is TRBJ1-2; D perhaps matches TRBD1 (6 bases). The CDR3 spans 13 residues. CDR1 MDHEN and CDR2 SYDVKM come from the germline V gene. With 7 bases removed from V and 7 bases from J, the gap between germline ends came to 16 bases.

The J gene is TRBJ2-5, the V gene TRBV28; possibly TRBD2 for D (6 bases). The V and J ends lost 3 bases and 5 bases respectively, with 13 bases between them. The germline CDR1 and CDR2 sequences are MDHEN and SYDVKM. The CDR3 sequence is 14 residues long. CDR3 loop: CASSFGGMVETQYF. The CDR3 DNA sequence: TGTGCCAGCAGTTTCGGGGGAATGGTGGAGACCCAGTACTTC.

This chain uses TRBV5-1 with TRBJ2-3, with D uncertain. The germline V gene encodes CDR1 SGHRS and CDR2 YFSETQ. This CDR3 is built from 13 residues. V was shortened by 2 bases and J by 6 bases, with 10 bases between the two germline ends. The CDR3 DNA sequence: TGCGCCAGCAGCTTAGAGGTAGCCGATACGCAGTATTTT. Translated, it gives CASSLEVADTQYF.